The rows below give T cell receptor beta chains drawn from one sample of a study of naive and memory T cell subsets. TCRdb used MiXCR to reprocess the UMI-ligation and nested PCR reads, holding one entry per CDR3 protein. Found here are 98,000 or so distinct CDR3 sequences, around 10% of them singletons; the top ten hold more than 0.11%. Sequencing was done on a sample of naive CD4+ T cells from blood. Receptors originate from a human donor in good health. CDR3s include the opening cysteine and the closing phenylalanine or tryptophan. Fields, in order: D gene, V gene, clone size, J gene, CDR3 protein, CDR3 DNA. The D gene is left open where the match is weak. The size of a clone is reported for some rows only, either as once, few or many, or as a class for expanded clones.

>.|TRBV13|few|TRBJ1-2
CASSLGLQAIGYTF
TGTGCCAGCAGCTTAGGCCTACAGGCAATTGGCTACACCTTC
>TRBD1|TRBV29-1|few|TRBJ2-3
CSVPGQGTDTQYF
TGCAGCGTACCGGGACAGGGCACAGATACGCAGTATTTT
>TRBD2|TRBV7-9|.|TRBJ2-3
CASSFTPSGIRTDTQYF
TGTGCCAGCAGCTTCACCCCGAGCGGGATCCGCACAGATACGCAGTATTTT
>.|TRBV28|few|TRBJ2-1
CASCTRGLGDNEQFF
TGTGCCAGCTGTACTAGGGGTCTGGGGGACAATGAGCAGTTCTTC
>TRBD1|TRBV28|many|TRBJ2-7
CASRDVDRISYEQYF
TGTGCCAGCAGGGATGTGGACAGGATCTCCTACGAGCAGTACTTC
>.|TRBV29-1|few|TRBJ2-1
CSVGARGTYNEQFF
TGCAGCGTGGGGGCTAGGGGAACCTACAATGAGCAGTTCTTC
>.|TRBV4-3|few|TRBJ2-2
CASGVSGWTGELFF
TGCGCCAGCGGAGTCTCCGGGTGGACCGGGGAGCTGTTTTTT
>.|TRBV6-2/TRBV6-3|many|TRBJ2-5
CASSPPGLDQETQYF
TGTGCCAGCAGTCCTCCGGGACTCGACCAAGAGACCCAGTACTTC
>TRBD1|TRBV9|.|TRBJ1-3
CASSVGPGQGVENTIYF
TGTGCCAGCAGCGTAGGCCCGGGACAGGGAGTGGAAAACACCATATATTTT
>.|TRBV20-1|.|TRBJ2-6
CSASYSGANVLTF
TGCAGTGCTAGTTATTCTGGGGCCAACGTCCTGACTTTC
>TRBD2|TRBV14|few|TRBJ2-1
CASSQTGGSGSSYNEQFF
TGTGCCAGCAGCCAAACAGGCGGTAGCGGGAGCTCCTACAATGAGCAGTTCTTC
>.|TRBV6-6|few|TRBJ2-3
CASSNQGLATDTQYF
TGTGCCAGCAGTAACCAGGGGTTAGCCACAGATACGCAGTATTTT
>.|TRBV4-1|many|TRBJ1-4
CASSHAQGRNEKLFF
TGCGCCAGCAGCCATGCCCAGGGGCGGAATGAAAAACTGTTTTTT
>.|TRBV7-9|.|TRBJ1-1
CASSPPGIGGTEAFF
TGTGCCAGCAGCCCCCCCGGGATTGGGGGGACTGAAGCTTTCTTT
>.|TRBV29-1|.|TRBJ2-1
CSVARDRDNEQFF
TGCAGCGTTGCGCGGGACAGAGACAATGAGCAGTTCTTC
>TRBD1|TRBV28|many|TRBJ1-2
CASGGGGQGHYGYTF
TGTGCCAGCGGGGGGGGAGGACAGGGGCACTATGGCTACACCTTC
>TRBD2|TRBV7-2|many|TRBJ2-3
CASSLERGGTDTQYF
TGTGCCAGCAGCTTGGAACGGGGGGGCACAGATACGCAGTATTTT
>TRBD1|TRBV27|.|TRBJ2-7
CASSLDLVRGQREQYF
TGTGCCAGCAGTTTAGATTTGGTAAGGGGGCAACGCGAGCAGTACTTC
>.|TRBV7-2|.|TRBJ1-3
CASSPWEDSGNTIYF
TGTGCCAGCAGCCCCTGGGAAGACTCTGGAAACACCATATATTTT
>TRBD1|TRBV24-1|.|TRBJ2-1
CATSDPGPGQGAHEQFF
TGTGCCACCAGTGATCCGGGACCGGGACAGGGGGCCCATGAGCAGTTCTTC